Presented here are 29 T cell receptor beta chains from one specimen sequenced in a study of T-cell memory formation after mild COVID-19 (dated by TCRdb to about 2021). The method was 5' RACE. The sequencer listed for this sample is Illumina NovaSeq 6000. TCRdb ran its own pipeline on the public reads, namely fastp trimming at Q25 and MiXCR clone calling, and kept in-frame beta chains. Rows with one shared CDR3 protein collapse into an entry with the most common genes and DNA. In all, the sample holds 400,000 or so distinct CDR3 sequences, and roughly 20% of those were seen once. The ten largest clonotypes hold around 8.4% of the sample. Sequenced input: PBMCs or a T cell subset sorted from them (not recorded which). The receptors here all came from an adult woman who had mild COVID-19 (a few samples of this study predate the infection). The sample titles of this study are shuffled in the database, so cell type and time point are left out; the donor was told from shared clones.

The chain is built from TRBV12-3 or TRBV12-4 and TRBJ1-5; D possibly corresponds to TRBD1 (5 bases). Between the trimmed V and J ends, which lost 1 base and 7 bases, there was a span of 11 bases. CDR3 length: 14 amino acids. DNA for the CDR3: TGTGCCAGCAGTTTAGTTGGCAGGGCCCAGCCCCAGCATTTT. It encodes CASSLVGRAQPQHF.

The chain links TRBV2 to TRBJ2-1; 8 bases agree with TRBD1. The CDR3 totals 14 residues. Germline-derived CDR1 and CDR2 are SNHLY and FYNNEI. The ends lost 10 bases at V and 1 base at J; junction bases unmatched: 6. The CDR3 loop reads CANKRDRSYNEQFF. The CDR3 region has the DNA TGTGCCAATAAAAGGGACAGGTCCTACAATGAGCAGTTCTTC.

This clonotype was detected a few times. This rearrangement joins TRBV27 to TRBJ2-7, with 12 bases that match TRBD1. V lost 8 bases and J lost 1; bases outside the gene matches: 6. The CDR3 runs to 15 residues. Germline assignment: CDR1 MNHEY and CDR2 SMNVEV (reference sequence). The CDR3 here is CASQGQGAGSYEQYF. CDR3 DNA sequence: TGTGCCAGCCAGGGACAGGGGGCAGGGTCCTACGAGCAGTACTTC.

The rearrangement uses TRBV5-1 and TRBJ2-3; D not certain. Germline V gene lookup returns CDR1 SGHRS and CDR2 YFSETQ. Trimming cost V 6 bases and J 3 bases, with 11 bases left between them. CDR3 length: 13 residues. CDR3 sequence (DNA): TGCGCCAGCACCAGACTGGGAACAGATACGCAGTATTTT. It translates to CASTRLGTDTQYF.

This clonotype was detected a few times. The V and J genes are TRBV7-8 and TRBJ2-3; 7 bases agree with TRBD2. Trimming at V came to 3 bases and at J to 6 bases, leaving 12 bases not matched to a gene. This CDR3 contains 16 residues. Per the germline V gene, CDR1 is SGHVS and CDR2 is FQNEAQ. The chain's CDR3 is CASSFNTGLSADTQYF. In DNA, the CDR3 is TGTGCCAGCAGCTTCAATACGGGACTATCCGCTGATACGCAGTATTTT.

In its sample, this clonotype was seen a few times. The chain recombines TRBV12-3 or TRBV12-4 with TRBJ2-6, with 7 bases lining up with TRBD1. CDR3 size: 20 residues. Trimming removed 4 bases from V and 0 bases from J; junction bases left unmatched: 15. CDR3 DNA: TGTGCCAGCAGTTCACGGTTCGGGACAGAAAAAAACTCTGGGGCCAACGTCCTGACTTTC. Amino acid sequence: CASSSRFGTEKNSGANVLTF.

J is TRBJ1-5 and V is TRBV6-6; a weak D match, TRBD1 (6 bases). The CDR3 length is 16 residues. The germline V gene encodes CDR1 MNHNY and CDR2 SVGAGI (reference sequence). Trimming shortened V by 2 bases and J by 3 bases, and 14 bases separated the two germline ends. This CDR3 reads CASSYGGRGFNQPQHF. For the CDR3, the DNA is TGTGCCAGCAGTTACGGCGGCAGGGGTTTCAATCAGCCCCAGCATTTT.

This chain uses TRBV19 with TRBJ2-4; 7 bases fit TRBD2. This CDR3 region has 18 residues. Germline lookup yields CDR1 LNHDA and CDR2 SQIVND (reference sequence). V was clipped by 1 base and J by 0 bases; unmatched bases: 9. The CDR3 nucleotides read TGTGCCAGTAGTATAGGAGGGAGGGCATTTACAGCCAAAAACATTCAGTACTTC. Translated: CASSIGGRAFTAKNIQYF.

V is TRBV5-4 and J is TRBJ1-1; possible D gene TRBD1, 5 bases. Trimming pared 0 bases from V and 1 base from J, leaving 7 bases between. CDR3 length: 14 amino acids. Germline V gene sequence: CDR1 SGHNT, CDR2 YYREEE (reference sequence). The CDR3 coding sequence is TGTGCCAGCAGCTTGGTTAGGGGGAACACTGAAGCTTTCTTT. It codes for CASSLVRGNTEAFF.

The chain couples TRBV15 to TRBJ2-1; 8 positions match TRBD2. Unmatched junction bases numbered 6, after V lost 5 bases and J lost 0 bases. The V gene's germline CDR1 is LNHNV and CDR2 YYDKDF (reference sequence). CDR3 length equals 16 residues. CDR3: CATSGFSGISYNEQFF. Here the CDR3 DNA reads TGTGCCACCAGCGGCTTTAGCGGGATCTCCTACAATGAGCAGTTCTTC.

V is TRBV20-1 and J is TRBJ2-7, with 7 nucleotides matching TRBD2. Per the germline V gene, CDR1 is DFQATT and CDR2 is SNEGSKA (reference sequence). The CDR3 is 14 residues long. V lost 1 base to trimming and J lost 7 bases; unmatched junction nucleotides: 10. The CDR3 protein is CSARAVSGMWEQYF. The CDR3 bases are TGCAGTGCTAGAGCTGTAAGCGGGATGTGGGAGCAGTACTTC.

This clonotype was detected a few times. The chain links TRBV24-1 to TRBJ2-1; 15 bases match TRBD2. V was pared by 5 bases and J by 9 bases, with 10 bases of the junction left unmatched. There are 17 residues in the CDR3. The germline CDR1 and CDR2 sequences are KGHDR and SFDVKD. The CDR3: CATSGTGTSGRWGEQFF. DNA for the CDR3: TGTGCCACCAGTGGTACCGGGACTAGCGGGAGGTGGGGTGAGCAGTTCTTC.

CDR3 in amino acids: CASTVEEVSYEQYF. CDR3 DNA sequence: TGTGCCAGCACCGTCGAGGAGGTCTCCTACGAGCAGTACTTC. This sequence joins TRBV7-2 and TRBJ2-7; TRBD2 might be the D (5 bases). The germline gives CDR1 SGHTA, CDR2 FQGNSA. The V end was cut by 7 bases, the J end by 0 bases, with 13 bases between. The CDR3 runs to 14 residues.

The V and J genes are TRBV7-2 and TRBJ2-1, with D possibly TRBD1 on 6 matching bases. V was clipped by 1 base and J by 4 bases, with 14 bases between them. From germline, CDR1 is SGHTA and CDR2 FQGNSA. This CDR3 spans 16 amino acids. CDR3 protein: CASSLVTARGYNEQFF. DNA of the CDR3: TGTGCCAGCAGCTTAGTCACGGCGAGGGGGTACAATGAGCAGTTCTTC.

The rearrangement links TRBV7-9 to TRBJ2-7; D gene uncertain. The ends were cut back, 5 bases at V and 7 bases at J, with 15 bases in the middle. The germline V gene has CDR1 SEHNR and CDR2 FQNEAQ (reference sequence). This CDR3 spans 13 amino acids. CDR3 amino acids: CASSPLSGLEQYF. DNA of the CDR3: TGTGCCAGCAGCCCCCTCTCCGGGTTAGAGCAGTACTTC.

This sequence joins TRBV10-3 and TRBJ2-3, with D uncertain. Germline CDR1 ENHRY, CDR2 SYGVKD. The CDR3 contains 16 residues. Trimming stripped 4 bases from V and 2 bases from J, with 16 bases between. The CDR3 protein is CAISGAALNDTDTQYF. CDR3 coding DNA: TGTGCCATCAGTGGGGCAGCCCTTAATGACACAGATACGCAGTATTTT.

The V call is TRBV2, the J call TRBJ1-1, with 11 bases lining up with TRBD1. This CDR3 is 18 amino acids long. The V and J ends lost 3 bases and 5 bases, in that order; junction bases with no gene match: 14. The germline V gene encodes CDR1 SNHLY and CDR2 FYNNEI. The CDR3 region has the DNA TGTGCCAGCAGTGACCCCATCGTTCGGACAGGGGGCGAAACTGAAGCTTTCTTT. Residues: CASSDPIVRTGGETEAFF.

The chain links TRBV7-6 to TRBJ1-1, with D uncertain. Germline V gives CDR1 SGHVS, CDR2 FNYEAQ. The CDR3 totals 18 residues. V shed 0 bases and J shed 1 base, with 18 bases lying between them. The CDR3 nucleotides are TGTGCCAGCAGCTTAGCAGGAGGGCAGGCCACGGGGAACACTGAAGCTTTCTTT. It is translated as CASSLAGGQATGNTEAFF. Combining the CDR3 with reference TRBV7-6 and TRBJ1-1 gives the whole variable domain GAGVSQSPRYKVTKRGQDVALRCDPISGHVSLYWYRQALGQGPEFLTYFNYEAQQDKSGLPNDRFSAERPEGSISTLTIQRTEQRDSAMYRCASSLAGGQATGNTEAFFGQGTRLTVV.

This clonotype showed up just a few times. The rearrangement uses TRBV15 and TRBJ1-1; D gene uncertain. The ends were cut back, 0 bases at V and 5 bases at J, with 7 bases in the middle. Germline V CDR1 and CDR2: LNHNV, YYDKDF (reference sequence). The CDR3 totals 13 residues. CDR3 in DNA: TGTGCCACCAGCAGAGAGCGTAAAACTGAAGCTTTCTTT. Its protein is CATSRERKTEAFF.

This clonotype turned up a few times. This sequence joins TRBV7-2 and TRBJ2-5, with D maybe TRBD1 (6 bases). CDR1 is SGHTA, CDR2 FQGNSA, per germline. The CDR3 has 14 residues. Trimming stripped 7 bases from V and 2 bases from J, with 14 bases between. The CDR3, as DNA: TGTGCCAGCACCACGCGCGGACAGCAAGAGACCCAGTACTTC. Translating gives CASTTRGQQETQYF.

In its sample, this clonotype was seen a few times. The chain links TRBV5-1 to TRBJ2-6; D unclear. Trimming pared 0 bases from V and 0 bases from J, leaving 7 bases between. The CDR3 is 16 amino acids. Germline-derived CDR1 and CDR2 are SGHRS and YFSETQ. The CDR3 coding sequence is TGCGCCAGCAGCTTGGATTTTAACTCTGGGGCCAACGTCCTGACTTTC. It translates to CASSLDFNSGANVLTF.

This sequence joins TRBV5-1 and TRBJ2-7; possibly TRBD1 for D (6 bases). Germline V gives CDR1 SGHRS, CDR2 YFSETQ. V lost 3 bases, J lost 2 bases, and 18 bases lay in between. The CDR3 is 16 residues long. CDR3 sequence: CASSYTLTGTAYEQYF. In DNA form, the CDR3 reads TGCGCCAGCAGCTATACCTTAACAGGGACCGCCTACGAGCAGTACTTC.

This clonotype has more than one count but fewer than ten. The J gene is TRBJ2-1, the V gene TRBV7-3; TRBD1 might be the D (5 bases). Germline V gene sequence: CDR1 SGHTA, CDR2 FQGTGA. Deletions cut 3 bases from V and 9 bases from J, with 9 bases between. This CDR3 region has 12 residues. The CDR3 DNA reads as TGTGCCAGCAGCTTTCAGGGCGGTGAGCAGTTCTTC. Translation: CASSFQGGEQFF.

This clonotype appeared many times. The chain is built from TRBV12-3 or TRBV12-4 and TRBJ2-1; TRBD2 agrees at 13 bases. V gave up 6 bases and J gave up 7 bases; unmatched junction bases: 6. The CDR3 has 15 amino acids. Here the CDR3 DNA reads TGTGCCAGCAGCCGACTAGCGGGAGGAAGAAATGAGCAGTTCTTC. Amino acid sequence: CASSRLAGGRNEQFF.

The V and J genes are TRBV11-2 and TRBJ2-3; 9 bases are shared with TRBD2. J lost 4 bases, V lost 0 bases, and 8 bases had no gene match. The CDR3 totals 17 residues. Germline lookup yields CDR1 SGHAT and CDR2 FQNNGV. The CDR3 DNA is TGTGCCAGCAGCTTAGATTTTTGGCGGGAGGGTTCAGATACGCAGTATTTT. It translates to CASSLDFWREGSDTQYF.

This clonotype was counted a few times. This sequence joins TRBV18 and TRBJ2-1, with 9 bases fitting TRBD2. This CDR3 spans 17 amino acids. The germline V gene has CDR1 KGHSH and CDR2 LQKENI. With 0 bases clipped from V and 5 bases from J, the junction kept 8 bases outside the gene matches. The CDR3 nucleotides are TGTGCCAGCTCACCACCTCGGCGGGGGGGCCTAAACAATGAGCAGTTCTTC. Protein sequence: CASSPPRRGGLNNEQFF.

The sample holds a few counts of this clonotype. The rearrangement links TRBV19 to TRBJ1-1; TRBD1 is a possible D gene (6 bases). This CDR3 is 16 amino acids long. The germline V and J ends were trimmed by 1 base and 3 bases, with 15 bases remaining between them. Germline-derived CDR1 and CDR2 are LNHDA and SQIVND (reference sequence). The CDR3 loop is CASSIVGGGHDTEAFF. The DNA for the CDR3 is TGTGCCAGTAGTATAGTTGGGGGGGGCCACGACACTGAAGCTTTCTTT.

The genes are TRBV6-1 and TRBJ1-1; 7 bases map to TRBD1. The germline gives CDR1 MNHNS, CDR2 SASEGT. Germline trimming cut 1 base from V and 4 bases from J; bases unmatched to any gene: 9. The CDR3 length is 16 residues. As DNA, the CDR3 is TGTGCCAGCAGTGAAGTGGAACAGGGGTCGGGCACTGAAGCTTTCTTT. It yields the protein CASSEVEQGSGTEAFF.

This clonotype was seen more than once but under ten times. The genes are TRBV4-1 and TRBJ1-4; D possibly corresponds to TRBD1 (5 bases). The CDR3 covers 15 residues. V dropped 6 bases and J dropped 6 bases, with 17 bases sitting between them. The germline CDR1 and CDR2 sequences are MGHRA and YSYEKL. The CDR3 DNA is TGCGCCAGCAGGCGTGTAGGGGAGGGAGATGAAAAACTGTTTTTT. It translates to CASRRVGEGDEKLFF.